The 23 T cell receptor beta chains in this list originate from one sample, sequenced in a study of shared clonotypes between healthy human individuals. Libraries were prepared by immunoSEQ multiplex PCR; TCRdb keeps only in-frame clonotypes and omits some of them. Seen here are more than 2 million clones, approximately 95% observed once, and the top ten hold under 0.15%. The material sequenced was naive CD4+ T cells sorted from blood. Subset noted: CD45RA+ positively selected. The receptors shown here come from a man between 18 and 29 years old in good health.

This clone appeared once. CDR3 region: CASSQADRASGYTF. CDR3 in DNA: TGCGCCAGCAGCCAAGCCGACCGGGCGTCGGGCTACACCTTC. The rearrangement joins TRBV4-1 to TRBJ1-2; D call uncertain. Per the germline V gene, CDR1 is MGHRA and CDR2 is YSYEKL. The CDR3 is 14 residues long. Trimming stripped 1 base from V and 8 bases from J, with 14 bases between.

J is TRBJ1-6 and V is TRBV9; TRBD1 might be the D (5 bases). Trimming removed 4 bases at V and 5 bases at J, with 19 bases between. The CDR3 runs to 17 residues. Per the germline V gene, CDR1 is SGDLS and CDR2 is YYNGEE. CDR3 nucleotides: TGTGCCAGCAGCTCCCGGGACGTCCGCCAAGATAATTCACCCCTCCACTTT. As protein: CASSSRDVRQDNSPLHF.

This clone was seen a handful of times. This chain joins TRBV30 and TRBJ1-4; the D gene is possibly TRBD1 (6 bases). Per the germline V gene, CDR1 is GTSNPN and CDR2 is SVGIG (reference sequence). V dropped 3 bases and J dropped 8 bases, with 10 bases sitting between them. This CDR3 has 12 amino acids. DNA for the CDR3: TGTGCCTGGAGGGGGGCCAAGGAAAAACTGTTTTTT. Translation gives CAWRGAKEKLFF. The whole variable domain, remainder taken from reference TRBV30 and TRBJ1-4, is SQTIHQWPATLVQPVGSPLSLECTVEGTSNPNLYWYRQAAGRGLQLLFYSVGIGQISSEVPQNLSASRPQDRQFILSSKKLLLSDSGFYLCAWRGAKEKLFFGSGTQLSVL.

With respect to this clone: This CDR3 is also generated by other DNA sequences in the sample. V gene TRBV18 combines with J gene TRBJ1-1; D gene unclear. Germline CDR1 is KGHSH and CDR2 is LQKENI. The CDR3 totals 13 residues. The V gene lost 6 bases and the J gene lost 0 bases, with 8 bases spanning the gap. CDR3 loop: CASSANMNTEAFF. The CDR3 DNA follows: TGTGCCAGCTCGGCGAACATGAACACTGAAGCTTTCTTT. Drawing the rest from reference TRBV18 and TRBJ1-1, the complete variable domain is NAGVMQNPRHLVRRRGQEARLRCSPMKGHSHVYWYRQLPEEGLKFMVYLQKENIIDESGMPKERFSAEFPKEGPSILRIQQVVRGDSAAYFCASSANMNTEAFFGQGTRLTVV.

The chain joins TRBV4-1 to TRBJ1-2, with TRBD1 matching 10 bases. The germline V gene has CDR1 MGHRA and CDR2 YSYEKL. The trim removed 5 bases at V and 0 bases at J, leaving 18 bases unmatched. The CDR3 covers 20 residues. CDR3 sequence (DNA): TGCGCCAGCAGCGCCCGCGGATGGTACGGGACAGGGGATACTAACTATGGCTACACCTTC. Translated, it gives CASSARGWYGTGDTNYGYTF.

In the case of this clone: The sample holds other DNA sequences that translate to the same CDR3. V usage is TRBV19 and J usage is TRBJ1-5; D remains ambiguous. The CDR3 sequence is 15 residues long. V shed 1 base and J shed 1 base, with 8 bases lying between them. Germline lookup yields CDR1 LNHDA and CDR2 SQIVND (reference sequence). As DNA, the CDR3 is TGTGCCAGTAGTATAGGTGCGAACAGCAATCAGCCCCAGCATTTT. This gives the protein CASSIGANSNQPQHF.

V gene TRBV28 combines with J gene TRBJ2-5; TRBD1 aligns across 7 bases. Germline CDR1 and CDR2: MDHEN and SYDVKM. V lost 4 bases to trimming and J lost 4 bases; unmatched junction nucleotides: 9. This CDR3 contains 15 residues. Written as DNA, the CDR3 is TGTGCCAGCAGTTCCAGGACAGGAGGTCCAGAGACCCAGTACTTC. Its protein product is CASSSRTGGPETQYF.

The chain is built from TRBV5-1 and TRBJ1-1; D gene uncertain. Per the germline V gene, CDR1 is SGHRS and CDR2 is YFSETQ. V was clipped by 7 bases and J by 0 bases, with 13 bases between them. The CDR3 extends over 14 amino acids. For the CDR3, the DNA is TGCGCCAGCCGACTTACAAACCTGAACACTGAAGCTTTCTTT. This encodes CASRLTNLNTEAFF.

V is TRBV27 and J is TRBJ2-1; D not certain. Germline CDR1 reads MNHEY; CDR2 reads SMNVEV (reference sequence). V was trimmed by 2 bases and J by 6 bases, leaving 11 bases between them. CDR3 length: 14 residues. Here the CDR3 reads CASSLGWVGNEQFF. Here the CDR3 DNA reads TGTGCCAGCAGTTTAGGGTGGGTAGGCAATGAGCAGTTCTTC.

V gene TRBV7-3 combines with J gene TRBJ1-3, with TRBD1 matching 8 bases. Germline V gene sequence: CDR1 SGHTA, CDR2 FQGTGA. This CDR3 contains 15 residues. With 5 bases clipped from V and 2 bases from J, the junction kept 5 bases outside the gene matches. The DNA for the CDR3 is TGTGCCAGCAGCGGACAGGGCGCAACTGGAAACACCATATATTTT. It codes for CASSGQGATGNTIYF.

Concerning this clone itself: The same CDR3 can be traced to other DNA sequences in this sample. The rearrangement uses TRBV2 and TRBJ1-1; D possibly corresponds to TRBD1 (5 bases). V lost 6 bases and J 0 bases, leaving 8 bases between the germline ends. Germline CDR1 reads SNHLY; CDR2 reads FYNNEI. The CDR3 has 13 amino acids. In DNA form, the CDR3 reads TGTGCCAGCAGCCCCAGGGTGAACACTGAAGCTTTCTTT. Protein: CASSPRVNTEAFF. Full variable domain (rest looked up from reference TRBV2 and TRBJ1-1): EPEVTQTPSHQVTQMGQEVILRCVPISNHLYFYWYRQILGQKVEFLVSFYNNEISEKSEIFDDQFSVERPDGSNFTLKIRSTKLEDSAMYFCASSPRVNTEAFFGQGTRLTVV.

About this clone: Other nucleotide sequences from this sample produce the same CDR3. The V gene is TRBV5-1, the J gene TRBJ1-3; tentatively, D is TRBD1 (6 bases). The germline gives CDR1 SGHRS, CDR2 YFSETQ. The CDR3 has 15 residues. V dropped 0 bases and J dropped 4 bases, with 11 bases sitting between them. The CDR3 sequence: CASSLAGVEGNTIYF. For the CDR3, the DNA is TGCGCCAGCAGCTTGGCAGGGGTCGAAGGAAACACCATATATTTT.

This sequence joins TRBV6-5 and TRBJ1-1; D possibly corresponds to TRBD1 (5 bases). Germline V gene lookup returns CDR1 MNHEY and CDR2 SVGAGI. V was cut by 6 bases and J by 4 bases, with 18 bases left in between. The CDR3 totals 15 residues. CDR3: CASSKQRRGVTEAFF. CDR3 in DNA: TGTGCCAGCAGCAAACAAAGGAGGGGAGTCACTGAAGCTTTCTTT.

This chain uses TRBV28 with TRBJ1-4, with D possibly being TRBD1 (5 bases). The CDR3 is 13 amino acids. V was cut by 8 bases and J by 10 bases, with 17 bases left in between. Germline V gene sequence: CDR1 MDHEN, CDR2 SYDVKM. CDR3 sequence: CASALGAVGKLFF. For the CDR3, the DNA is TGTGCCAGCGCCTTAGGGGCGGTTGGAAAACTGTTTTTT.

The rearrangement links TRBV4-1 to TRBJ1-5, with 10 bases aligning to TRBD1. Germline values: CDR1 MGHRA, CDR2 YSYEKL. With V trimmed by 2 bases and J by 6 bases, 16 bases remained unmatched. The CDR3 length is 19 residues. The CDR3: CASSQKPGQGKIGGQPQHF. CDR3 DNA: TGCGCCAGCAGCCAAAAACCGGGACAGGGGAAGATTGGTGGTCAGCCCCAGCATTTT.

The V call is TRBV9, the J call TRBJ2-2; a possible D gene is TRBD2 (6 bases). The V end was cut by 3 bases, the J end by 2 bases, with 14 bases between. Germline lookup yields CDR1 SGDLS and CDR2 YYNGEE. This CDR3 contains 16 residues. DNA for the CDR3: TGTGCCAGCAGCGCCGGACTATTATTAAACACCGGGGAGCTGTTTTTT. It is translated as CASSAGLLLNTGELFF.

The chain employs TRBV4-1 and TRBJ1-1; the D is unclear. This CDR3 has 11 amino acids. V lost 4 bases, J lost 3 bases, and 3 bases lay in between. Germline V gives CDR1 MGHRA, CDR2 YSYEKL. The CDR3 region is CASSRDTEAFF. Written as DNA, the CDR3 is TGCGCCAGCAGCCGGGACACTGAAGCTTTCTTT.

The chain recombines TRBV5-4 with TRBJ1-4, with TRBD1 identical over 8 bases. The J segment lost 0 bases and the V segment lost 4 bases, leaving 8 bases of the junction unmatched. This CDR3 has 17 residues. Germline values: CDR1 SGHNT, CDR2 YYREEE (reference sequence). The CDR3 is CASSRTGTRATNEKLFF. The CDR3 DNA follows: TGTGCCAGCAGCCGGACAGGGACCAGAGCAACTAATGAAAAACTGTTTTTT.

As to this clone: Other DNA variants within this sample encode the same CDR3. The J gene is TRBJ1-1, the V gene TRBV30; D ambiguous. The CDR3 is 12 residues long. Per germline, CDR1 GTSNPN and CDR2 SVGIG (reference sequence). Between the trimmed V and J ends, which lost 4 bases and 5 bases, there was a span of 11 bases. The CDR3 loop reads CAWIEGRTEAFF. CDR3 DNA: TGTGCCTGGATTGAGGGTAGAACTGAAGCTTTCTTT.

This rearrangement joins TRBV7-2 to TRBJ2-7; D not resolved. The V gene lost 3 bases and the J gene lost 0 bases, with 12 bases spanning the gap. Germline-derived CDR1 and CDR2 are SGHTA and FQGNSA. CDR3 size: 15 residues. Here the CDR3 reads CASSLIPSSSYEQYF. The CDR3 DNA is TGTGCCAGCAGCTTGATCCCCTCGAGCTCCTACGAGCAGTACTTC.

J is TRBJ2-5 and V is TRBV6-5; 10 positions match TRBD2. V dropped 2 bases and J dropped 4; count of bases not matched to a gene: 7. Germline values: CDR1 MNHEY, CDR2 SVGAGI. This CDR3 comprises 16 residues. This CDR3 reads CASSYEAGGQGETQYF. The CDR3 bases are TGTGCCAGCAGTTACGAAGCGGGGGGGCAAGGAGAGACCCAGTACTTC.

This chain joins TRBV7-2 and TRBJ2-7; D possibly matches TRBD1 or TRBD2 (5 bases each). Trimming stripped 1 base from V and 3 bases from J, with 13 bases between. CDR1 is SGHTA, CDR2 FQGNSA, per germline. The CDR3 runs 15 residues. The CDR3 protein is CASSLGAGTGYEQYF. DNA for the CDR3: TGTGCCAGCAGCTTAGGGGCAGGGACGGGCTACGAGCAGTACTTC.

The genes are TRBV6-6 and TRBJ1-5; no clear D. CDR3 length equals 12 residues. CDR1 and CDR2 from the germline V gene are MNHNY and SVGAGI (reference sequence). The V gene lost 7 bases and the J gene lost 2 bases, with 6 bases spanning the gap. As DNA, the CDR3 is TGTGCCAGCAACGAGGGCAATCAGCCCCAGCATTTT. Protein: CASNEGNQPQHF.